This TCR beta chain was recovered during a study of persistence of HIV-infected CD4 T cells. As to this clone: Its antigen is as yet unknown.

Cells were stimulated nonspecifically with anti-CD3/anti-CD28 magnetic beads. CD4+ T cells upregulating both CD40 ligand and CD69 were sorted as responding cells. The libraries were made with immunoSEQ version 4 in survey mode. The table came from immunoSEQ multiplex PCR; TCRdb's copy has only in-frame clones and leaves some out. The sample records 35,000 to 50,000 clones, about 89% being singletons. Per germline, CDR1 KGHSH and CDR2 LQKENI. The ends were cut back, 6 bases at V and 4 bases at J, with 16 bases in the middle. The CDR3 contains 15 residues. The chain employs TRBV18 and TRBJ1-3; perhaps TRBD1 as D (6 bases). The material sequenced was CD4+ T cells sorted from PBMCs after roughly 19-hour stimulation, taken from a patient who received antiretroviral therapy. The sequence came from an adult man with HIV who was CMV-seropositive. The CDR3 loop reads CASSRTAQGGNTIYF. The CDR3 nucleotides read TGTGCCAGCTCTCGGACAGCACAAGGGGGAAACACCATATATTTT.